This entry lists 12 T cell receptor beta chains sequenced from one sample in a study of T cells in Graves' hyperthyroidism and ophthalmopathy. RNA transcripts provided the source from which TCR beta CDR3 regions were amplified. HTBI primers drove first-round RT-PCR of the TCR CDR3. A single record per CDR3 protein comes from TCRdb applying MiXCR to the multiplex PCR reads. The table lists roughly 280,000 distinct CDR3 sequences, 17% of them singletons, with approximately 57% in the top ten. Material: blood. These receptors were obtained from a woman in her sixties or seventies with Graves' ophthalmopathy.

This clonotype appeared many times. V and J are TRBV18 and TRBJ1-1; possibly TRBD1 for D (6 bases). Trimming shortened V by 2 bases and J by 1 base, and 8 bases separated the two germline ends. This CDR3 spans 14 amino acids. CDR1 is KGHSH, CDR2 LQKENI, per germline. CDR3 sequence (DNA): TGTGCCAGCTCACCAAACAGGGAGAACACTGAAGCTTTCTTT. This gives the protein CASSPNRENTEAFF. Using reference TRBV18 and TRBJ1-1 for the parts outside the CDR3, the full variable domain is NAGVMQNPRHLVRRRGQEARLRCSPMKGHSHVYWYRQLPEEGLKFMVYLQKENIIDESGMPKERFSAEFPKEGPSILRIQQVVRGDSAAYFCASSPNRENTEAFFGQGTRLTVV.

Ten or more counts support this clonotype. The rearrangement links TRBV9 to TRBJ2-3; D is unclear. V lost 3 bases to trimming and J lost 2 bases, with 13 bases between them. The V gene's germline CDR1 is SGDLS and CDR2 YYNGEE. CDR3 length: 15 residues. The CDR3 reads CASSDGPIPTDTQYF. Here the CDR3 DNA reads TGTGCCAGCAGCGACGGCCCCATTCCCACAGATACGCAGTATTTT.

This clonotype has a count of ten or more. The chain recombines TRBV7-2 with TRBJ1-6; TRBD1 agrees at 7 bases. The CDR3 runs to 16 residues. Trimming took 1 base from V and 7 from J; bases not matched to a gene: 7. Germline V gene sequence: CDR1 SGHTA, CDR2 FQGNSA. The CDR3, as DNA: TGTGCCAGCAGCTTAGGGCAGACAGGGAACAATTCACCCCTCCACTTT. Encoded protein: CASSLGQTGNNSPLHF.

A few counts support this clonotype. The rearrangement uses TRBV6-1 and TRBJ2-4; D perhaps matches TRBD1 (5 bases). The CDR3 loop spans 13 amino acids. Germline CDR1 is MNHNS and CDR2 is SASEGT. The V and J ends lost 8 bases and 1 base respectively, with 9 bases between them. The CDR3 bases are TGTGCCAGCCAGGGTCGGGCCAAAAACATTCAGTACTTC. Its protein product is CASQGRAKNIQYF.

This clonotype has ten or more counts. The chain uses TRBV6-2 or TRBV6-3 and TRBJ1-1, with a possible D match to TRBD1 (5 bases). The CDR3 is 14 residues long. Germline loops: CDR1 MNHEY, CDR2 SVGEGT. The V gene lost 2 bases and the J gene lost 4 bases, with 11 bases spanning the gap. CDR3 sequence: CASSYGQGGTEAFF. The CDR3 coding sequence is TGTGCCAGCAGTTACGGGCAGGGTGGCACTGAAGCTTTCTTT.

There are many counts of this clonotype. The chain links TRBV10-3 to TRBJ2-1, with 16 positions matching TRBD2. CDR1 ENHRY and CDR2 SYGVKD come from the germline V gene. The CDR3 runs 16 residues. For the CDR3, the DNA is TGTGCGGTGGGGACTAGCGGGAGGGCCGGGTACAATGAGCAGTTCTTC. This gives the protein CAVGTSGRAGYNEQFF.

V is TRBV29-1 and J is TRBJ2-7; TRBD2 matches 14 bases. The V segment lost 6 bases and the J segment 3 bases; nucleotides outside the gene matches: 10. The CDR3 runs to 16 residues. CDR1 and CDR2 from the germline V gene are SQVTM and ANQGSEA. This CDR3 is CSVTEGLAGALYEQYF. The CDR3 DNA follows: TGCAGCGTGACTGAGGGACTAGCGGGAGCCCTCTACGAGCAGTACTTC.

The chain employs TRBV3-1 and TRBJ1-4, with 8 bases lining up with TRBD1. The trim removed 8 bases at V and 8 bases at J, leaving 10 bases unmatched. CDR3 size: 14 residues. CDR1 and CDR2 from the germline V gene are LGHDT and YNNKEL (reference sequence). The CDR3 loop reads CASSRTGNREKLFF. DNA of the CDR3: TGTGCCAGCTCACGGACAGGGAATCGGGAAAAACTGTTTTTT. The whole variable domain, remainder taken from reference TRBV3-1 and TRBJ1-4, is DTAVSQTPKYLVTQMGNDKSIKCEQNLGHDTMYWYKQDSKKFLKIMFSYNNKELIINETVPNRFSPKSPDKAHLNLHINSLELGDSAVYFCASSRTGNREKLFFGSGTQLSVL.

In its sample, this clonotype was seen a few times. The J gene is TRBJ2-3, the V gene TRBV24-1; no clear D. There are 15 residues in the CDR3. The germline V gene encodes CDR1 KGHDR and CDR2 SFDVKD. With 1 base removed from V and 3 bases from J, the gap between germline ends came to 10 bases. For the CDR3, the DNA is TGTGCCACCAGTGATTTTGGGCGGATGACAGATACGCAGTATTTT. Protein sequence: CATSDFGRMTDTQYF.

Turning to this clonotype: This may come from a read error, since a much larger clone is one base off. The chain employs TRBV29-1 and TRBJ2-1; D remains unclear. The last part of the DNA fits TRBJ2-7 better; the J call may be wrong. The CDR3 has 11 residues. CDR1 and CDR2 from the germline V gene are SQVTM and ANQGSEA. The CDR3 here is CSGDKGNEQYF. The CDR3 DNA sequence: TGCAGCGGTGACAAGGGCAATGAGCAGTACTTC.

This clonotype was seen many times. The chain couples TRBV28 to TRBJ2-7; no reliable D call. Germline CDR1 is MDHEN and CDR2 is SYDVKM. V lost 0 bases, J lost 4 bases, and 10 bases lay in between. The length of the CDR3 is 14 residues. CDR3 protein: CASSLWRQPYEQYF. In nucleotides, the CDR3 is TGTGCCAGCAGTTTATGGCGGCAGCCTTACGAGCAGTACTTC.

This clonotype was observed many times. The rearrangement uses TRBV7-2 and TRBJ2-1, with D unclear. Trimming took off 3 bases at V and 3 bases at J, with 12 bases between the two ends. This CDR3 comprises 15 residues. Germline CDR1 reads SGHTA; CDR2 reads FQGNSA. CDR3 region: CASSLASSHYNEQFF. In DNA form, the CDR3 reads TGTGCCAGCAGCTTGGCCTCATCCCACTACAATGAGCAGTTCTTC. Full variable domain (remainder filled in from reference TRBV7-2 and TRBJ2-1): GAGVSQSPSNKVTEKGKDVELRCDPISGHTALYWYRQSLGQGLEFLIYFQGNSAPDKSGLPSDRFSAERTGGSVSTLTIQRTQQEDSAVYLCASSLASSHYNEQFFGPGTRLTVL.